This entry lists 26 T cell receptor beta chains sequenced from one sample in a study of beta chain features in type 1 diabetes (dated by TCRdb to 2016 to 2019). These receptors' targets are unknown. The library was prepared using the immunoSEQ multiplex PCR assay. The entire isolated RNA was reverse transcribed using the High Capacity cDNA Reverse Transcription Kit, and thus expressed TCRB transcripts were sequenced. The table was pulled from immuneACCESS by TCRdb, which kept in-frame rearrangements only. Such tables lose some clones; where checked, under half of the loss comes from unresolved V genes, and the rest has no known cause. Counted in this sample were more than 250,000 clones; 13% to 15% of them appeared once. The ten top clones hold over 0.015% of the sample. Broader findings and caveats from the paper: A moderate but significant shortening of TCRB CDR3 length was observed in type 1 diabetes patients in all four CD4+ subsets.

The sample taken for sequencing was naive CD4+ T cells from blood. The cell subset or site label, read with the paper, signifies: true naive CD4+ T cells. These receptors came from a man younger than 40 with type 1 diabetes.

The table lists this clone with a few counts. This chain links TRBV5-6 with TRBJ2-7, with 7 bases identical to TRBD1. Unmatched junction bases numbered 8, after V lost 4 bases and J lost 4 bases. Germline V gene data show CDR1 as SGHDT and CDR2 as YYEEEE. CDR3 length: 14 amino acids. As DNA, the CDR3 is TGTGCCAGCAGCCGGACAGGCTCCAGGTACGAGCAGTACTTC. Protein sequence: CASSRTGSRYEQYF.

Note on this clone: Other DNA sequences of this sample code for an identical CDR3. The rearrangement uses TRBV18 and TRBJ1-1; unclear D gene. V gave up 0 bases and J gave up 3 bases, with 8 bases separating them. Per germline, CDR1 KGHSH and CDR2 LQKENI. The CDR3 consists of 14 residues. CDR3 sequence reads: CASSPPGRDTEAFF. The DNA of the CDR3 is TGTGCCAGCTCACCACCGGGGAGGGACACTGAAGCTTTCTTT.

The sample holds a few counts of this clone. This chain links TRBV4-2 with TRBJ2-1; 10 bases line up with TRBD2. The CDR3 has 15 amino acids. V shed 3 bases and J 5 bases; nucleotides not matched to a gene: 4. CDR1 LGHNA and CDR2 YNFKEQ come from the germline V gene. The CDR3 is CASSQTSGLNNEQFF. The CDR3 DNA is TGTGCCAGCAGCCAGACTAGCGGGCTGAACAATGAGCAGTTCTTC.

CDR3 in DNA: TGTGCCAGCAGTTTATTGTCCAGGGGACACTACGAGCAGTACTTC. This gives the protein CASSLLSRGHYEQYF. The V gene is TRBV28, the J gene TRBJ2-7; D possibly corresponds to TRBD1 (6 bases). The V gene lost 1 base and the J gene lost 3 bases, with 13 bases spanning the gap. The CDR3 is made up of 15 amino acids. Germline values: CDR1 MDHEN, CDR2 SYDVKM. The whole variable domain, filled in from reference TRBV28 and TRBJ2-7, reads DVKVTQSSRYLVKRTGEKVFLECVQDMDHENMFWYRQDPGLGLRLIYFSYDVKMKEKGDIPEGYSVSREKKERFSLILESASTNQTSMYLCASSLLSRGHYEQYFGPGTRLTVT.

This clone was seen a handful of times. J is TRBJ2-3 and V is TRBV5-1; TRBD1 matches at 7 bases. V dropped 1 base and J dropped 0; count of bases not matched to a gene: 8. There are 17 residues in the CDR3. Germline CDR1 SGHRS, CDR2 YFSETQ. The CDR3 coding sequence is TGCGCCAGCAGCTTGACTGACAGGGTTCCAAGCACAGATACGCAGTATTTT. Translation: CASSLTDRVPSTDTQYF. Using reference TRBV5-1 and TRBJ2-3 for the parts outside the CDR3, the full variable domain is KAGVTQTPRYLIKTRGQQVTLSCSPISGHRSVSWYQQTPGQGLQFLFEYFSETQRNKGNFPGRFSGRQFSNSRSEMNVSTLELGDSALYLCASSLTDRVPSTDTQYFGPGTRLTVL.

The rearrangement uses TRBV20-1 and TRBJ2-1; TRBD2 aligns across 9 bases. Germline assignment: CDR1 DFQATT and CDR2 SNEGSKA (reference sequence). This CDR3 has 11 residues. J lost 8 bases, V lost 5 bases, and 1 base had no gene match. CDR3 in DNA: TGCAGTGCTCAGCGGGAGGATGAGCAGTTCTTC. Its protein is CSAQREDEQFF.

This clone was seen a handful of times. The chain carries TRBV30 and TRBJ1-2; perhaps TRBD1 as D (6 bases). Trimming left V 2 bases short and J 2 bases short, with 12 bases between. The CDR3 spans 14 residues. Germline V gives CDR1 GTSNPN, CDR2 SVGIG (reference sequence). CDR3 residues: CAWSRAGANYGYTF. CDR3 nucleotide sequence: TGTGCCTGGAGTCGGGCAGGGGCCAACTATGGCTACACCTTC.

The rearrangement uses TRBV7-3 and TRBJ2-3, with D unresolved. The V end lost 1 base, the J end lost 6 bases, and 5 bases lay between the germline ends. Germline values: CDR1 SGHTA, CDR2 FQGTGA. The CDR3 loop spans 12 amino acids. CDR3 in amino acids: CASSLNRDTQYF. CDR3 sequence (DNA): TGTGCCAGCAGCTTAAATCGGGATACGCAGTATTTT.

This clone turned up a few times. This rearrangement joins TRBV15 to TRBJ1-1, with D perhaps TRBD1 (5 bases). Per germline, CDR1 LNHNV and CDR2 YYDKDF (reference sequence). V lost 1 base and J 4 bases, leaving 10 bases between the germline ends. The CDR3 runs 14 residues. CDR3 loop: CATSRVGVGTEAFF. The CDR3 coding sequence is TGTGCCACCAGCAGAGTAGGGGTGGGCACTGAAGCTTTCTTT.

This chain links TRBV28 with TRBJ2-3, with TRBD2 as a possible D gene (7 bases). V was pared by 10 bases and J by 6 bases, with 17 bases between. Germline CDR1 reads MDHEN; CDR2 reads SYDVKM. The CDR3 totals 13 residues. CDR3 in DNA: TGTGCCACCTCCCGGGGGGCTAGGGATACGCAGTATTTT. Amino acid sequence: CATSRGARDTQYF.

The V call is TRBV28, the J call TRBJ2-7; 9 nucleotides line up with TRBD1. The J segment lost 4 bases and the V segment lost 7 bases, leaving 20 bases of the junction unmatched. CDR1 is MDHEN, CDR2 SYDVKM, per germline. The CDR3 totals 18 residues. The DNA of the CDR3 is TGTGCCAGCACCACACCAGGACAGGGGACATTATCCCTATACGAGCAGTACTTC. It is translated as CASTTPGQGTLSLYEQYF.

The chain joins TRBV5-1 to TRBJ2-1; D remains ambiguous. The ends were cut back, 6 bases at V and 3 bases at J, with 13 bases in the middle. The CDR3 runs 14 residues. The V gene's germline CDR1 is SGHRS and CDR2 YFSETQ. This CDR3 is CASTSENFYNEQFF. CDR3 coding DNA: TGCGCCAGCACCAGCGAGAACTTCTACAATGAGCAGTTCTTC.

This clone was counted a few times. This rearrangement joins TRBV15 to TRBJ2-1; 8 positions agree with TRBD2. Trimming removed 0 bases from V and 7 bases from J; junction bases left unmatched: 2. CDR1 LNHNV and CDR2 YYDKDF come from the germline V gene (reference sequence). The CDR3 is made up of 14 amino acids. CDR3 bases: TGTGCCACCAGCAGAGACCGGGAGGGGAATGAGCAGTTCTTC. Amino acid sequence: CATSRDREGNEQFF.

The gene calls are TRBV7-2 and TRBJ1-2, with D perhaps matching TRBD1 (6 bases). CDR3 length equals 17 residues. Trimming pared 5 bases from V and 2 bases from J, leaving 21 bases between. From germline, CDR1 is SGHTA and CDR2 FQGNSA. CDR3: CASSTTEQGSSNYGYTF. The CDR3 region has the DNA TGTGCCAGCAGCACGACAGAACAGGGTTCTTCAAACTATGGCTACACCTTC.

This chain joins TRBV28 and TRBJ2-7; 7 positions match TRBD2. The CDR3 has 14 residues. The V segment lost 7 bases and the J segment 2 bases; nucleotides outside the gene matches: 8. Germline CDR1 reads MDHEN; CDR2 reads SYDVKM. The CDR3 protein is CASMKGGSPYEQYF. The CDR3 DNA reads TGTGCCAGCATGAAAGGCGGGAGTCCCTACGAGCAGTACTTC.

The chain carries TRBV28 and TRBJ2-7; 8 bases line up with TRBD1. Trimming took 2 bases from V and 3 from J; bases not matched to a gene: 3. Germline V gene lookup returns CDR1 MDHEN and CDR2 SYDVKM. There are 14 residues in the CDR3. The CDR3 DNA reads TGTGCCAGCAGTTTACCGGGACAGGTCTACGAGCAGTACTTC. The encoded protein is CASSLPGQVYEQYF. The full variable domain, with the rest looked up from reference TRBV28 and TRBJ2-7, is DVKVTQSSRYLVKRTGEKVFLECVQDMDHENMFWYRQDPGLGLRLIYFSYDVKMKEKGDIPEGYSVSREKKERFSLILESASTNQTSMYLCASSLPGQVYEQYFGPGTRLTVT.

This clone came up a few times. V gene TRBV2 combines with J gene TRBJ2-6; perhaps TRBD2 as D (6 bases). Germline V CDR1 and CDR2: SNHLY, FYNNEI. CDR3 length equals 15 residues. V lost 3 bases, J lost 2 bases, and 8 bases lay in between. The CDR3 nucleotides are TGTGCCAGCAGTGAGGAGGGCCCTGGGGCCAACGTCCTGACTTTC. Encoded protein: CASSEEGPGANVLTF.

Only a few counts were recorded for this clone. The V and J genes are TRBV29-1 and TRBJ1-1, with D maybe TRBD1 (6 bases). Germline values: CDR1 SQVTM, CDR2 ANQGSEA. The CDR3 runs to 14 residues. Trimming took 8 bases from V and 0 from J, leaving 16 bases between them. The CDR3 is CSPYLTGLNTEAFF. The CDR3 DNA is TGCAGCCCCTACCTGACAGGCCTGAACACTGAAGCTTTCTTT.

The chain employs TRBV11-2 and TRBJ2-4, with 9 bases lining up with TRBD1. The CDR3 has 16 residues. Unmatched junction bases numbered 3, after V lost 3 bases and J lost 0 bases. Germline V gene sequence: CDR1 SGHAT, CDR2 FQNNGV. For the CDR3, the DNA is TGTGCCAGCAGCTTCCGGACAGGGGAAGCCAAAAACATTCAGTACTTC. The encoded protein is CASSFRTGEAKNIQYF.

This clone was detected only a few times. The rearrangement joins TRBV28 to TRBJ2-2; 9 bases are shared with TRBD1. Germline V gene lookup returns CDR1 MDHEN and CDR2 SYDVKM. V was clipped by 3 bases and J by 0 bases; unmatched bases: 8. The CDR3 has 18 residues. CDR3 in amino acids: CASSFPGQGRSNTGELFF. Written as DNA, the CDR3 is TGTGCCAGCAGTTTCCCGGGACAGGGAAGATCGAACACCGGGGAGCTGTTTTTT. The full variable domain, rest sourced from reference TRBV28 and TRBJ2-2, is DVKVTQSSRYLVKRTGEKVFLECVQDMDHENMFWYRQDPGLGLRLIYFSYDVKMKEKGDIPEGYSVSREKKERFSLILESASTNQTSMYLCASSFPGQGRSNTGELFFGEGSRLTVL.

The CDR3 DNA reads TGTGCCAGCAGTATACGAGGACAGGGCTATGGCTACACCTTC. This codes for CASSIRGQGYGYTF. The V and J genes are TRBV6-5 and TRBJ1-2; the match to TRBD1 covers 8 bases. The CDR3 covers 14 residues. Germline CDR1 is MNHEY and CDR2 is SVGAGI. With 5 bases clipped from V and 4 bases from J, the junction kept 6 bases outside the gene matches.

The rearrangement uses TRBV9 and TRBJ2-1; 11 nucleotides align to TRBD1. Germline lookup yields CDR1 SGDLS and CDR2 YYNGEE. This CDR3 comprises 14 residues. The V segment lost 2 bases and the J segment 5 bases; nucleotides outside the gene matches: 0. The CDR3 region is CASSVGQGDNEQFF. The CDR3 coding sequence is TGTGCCAGCAGCGTGGGACAGGGGGACAATGAGCAGTTCTTC.

V gene TRBV5-1 combines with J gene TRBJ2-2; 10 nucleotides line up with TRBD1. Germline V lookup: CDR1 SGHRS, CDR2 YFSETQ. The CDR3 runs 15 residues. After removal of 4 bases from V and 4 bases from J, the junction contained 4 bases not matched to a gene. The CDR3 region is CASSTGQGRTGELFF. The CDR3 region has the DNA TGCGCCAGCAGCACGGGACAGGGGCGCACCGGGGAGCTGTTTTTT.

There are a few counts of this clone. This chain links TRBV28 with TRBJ1-5, with D perhaps matching TRBD1 (5 bases). V was shortened by 8 bases and J by 0 bases, with 14 bases between the two germline ends. Germline V gives CDR1 MDHEN, CDR2 SYDVKM. The CDR3 loop spans 15 amino acids. The CDR3 spells CASLSQGYSNQPQHF. DNA of the CDR3: TGTGCCAGCCTTAGCCAGGGATATAGCAATCAGCCCCAGCATTTT.

The rearrangement uses TRBV9 and TRBJ2-2; no reliable D call. Germline V CDR1 and CDR2: SGDLS, YYNGEE. The V end lost 1 base, the J end lost 7 bases, and 8 bases lay between the germline ends. There are 13 residues in the CDR3. The DNA of the CDR3 is TGTGCCAGCAGCGTATATCCCGGCGGGGAGCTGTTTTTT. Amino acids: CASSVYPGGELFF.

This clone was found a few times. The rearrangement uses TRBV7-3 and TRBJ1-1; D remains ambiguous. The V gene's germline CDR1 is SGHTA and CDR2 FQGTGA. V lost 4 bases and J lost 1, with 7 bases in between. CDR3 length: 13 residues. In DNA, the CDR3 is TGTGCCAGCAGCTCCCAAAAGAACACTGAAGCTTTCTTT. It codes for CASSSQKNTEAFF.